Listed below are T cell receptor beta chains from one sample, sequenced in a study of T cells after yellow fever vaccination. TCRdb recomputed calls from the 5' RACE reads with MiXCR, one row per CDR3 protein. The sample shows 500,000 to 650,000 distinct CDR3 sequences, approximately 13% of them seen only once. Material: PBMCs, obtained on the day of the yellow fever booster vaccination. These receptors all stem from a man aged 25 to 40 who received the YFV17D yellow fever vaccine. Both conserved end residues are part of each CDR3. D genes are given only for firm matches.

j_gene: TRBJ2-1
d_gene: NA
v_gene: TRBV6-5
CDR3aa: CASSYAGQVIYNEQFF

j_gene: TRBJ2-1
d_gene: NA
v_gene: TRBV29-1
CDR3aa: CSVEDHHRDEQFF

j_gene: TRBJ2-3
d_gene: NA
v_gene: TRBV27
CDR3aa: CASSPLRRDATDTQYF

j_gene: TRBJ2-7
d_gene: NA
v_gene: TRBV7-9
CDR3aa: CASSLGYQGGYEQYF

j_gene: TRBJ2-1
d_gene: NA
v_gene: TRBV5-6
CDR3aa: CASSFFGRRAEQFF

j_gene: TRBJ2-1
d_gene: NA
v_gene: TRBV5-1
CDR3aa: CASSFNTIGYNEQFF

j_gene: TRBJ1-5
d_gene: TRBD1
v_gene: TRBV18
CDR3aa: CASSPDVRGPGSNQPQHF

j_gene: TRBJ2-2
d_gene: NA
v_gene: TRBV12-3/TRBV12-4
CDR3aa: CASSLGDATGELFF

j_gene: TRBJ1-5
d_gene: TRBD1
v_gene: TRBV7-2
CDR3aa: CASSLAGPGQGWPQHF

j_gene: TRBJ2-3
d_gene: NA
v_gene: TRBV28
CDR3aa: CAHLLVGMDTQYF

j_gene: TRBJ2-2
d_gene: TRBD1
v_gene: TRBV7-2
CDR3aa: CASRTGPNTGELFF

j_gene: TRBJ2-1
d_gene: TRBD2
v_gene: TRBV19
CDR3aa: CASSMIGGRNEQFF

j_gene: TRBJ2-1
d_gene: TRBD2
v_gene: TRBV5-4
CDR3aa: CASSPSGRATREQFF

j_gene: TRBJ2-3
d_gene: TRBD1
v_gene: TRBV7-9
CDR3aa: CASGTAADTQYF

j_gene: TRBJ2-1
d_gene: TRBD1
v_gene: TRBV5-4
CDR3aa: CASSPQGERNEQFF

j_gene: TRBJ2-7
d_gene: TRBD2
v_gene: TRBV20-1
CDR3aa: CSARDGGGPGEQYF

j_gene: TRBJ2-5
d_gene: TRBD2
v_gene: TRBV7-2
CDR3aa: CASRAGTRRETQYF

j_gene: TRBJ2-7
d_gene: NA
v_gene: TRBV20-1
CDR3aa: CSASSGTADYEQYF

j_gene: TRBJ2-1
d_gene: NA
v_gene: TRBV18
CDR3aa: CASSPNNEQFF

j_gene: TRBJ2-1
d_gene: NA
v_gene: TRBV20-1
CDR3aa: CSAPRGYPGYNEQFF

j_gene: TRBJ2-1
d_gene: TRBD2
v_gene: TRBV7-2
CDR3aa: CASSLIVGLAGGNEKFF

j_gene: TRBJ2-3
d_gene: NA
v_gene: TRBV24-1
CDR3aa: CATSRGKSGDTQYF

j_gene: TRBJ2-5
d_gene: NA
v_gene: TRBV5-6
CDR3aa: CASSPMLGAETQYF

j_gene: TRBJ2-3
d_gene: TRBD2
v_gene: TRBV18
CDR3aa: CASSPGLEPDTQYF

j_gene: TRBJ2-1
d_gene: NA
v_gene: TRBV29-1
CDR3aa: CSVVISDLEQFF

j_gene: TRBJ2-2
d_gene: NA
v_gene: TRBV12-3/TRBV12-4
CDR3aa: CASSTIAGELFF

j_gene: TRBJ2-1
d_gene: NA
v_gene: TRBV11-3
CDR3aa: CASSFSSNNEQFF

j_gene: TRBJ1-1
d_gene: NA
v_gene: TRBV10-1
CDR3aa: CASSESGVFTEAFF

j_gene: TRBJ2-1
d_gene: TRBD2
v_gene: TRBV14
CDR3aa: CASDGGTSAYNEQFF

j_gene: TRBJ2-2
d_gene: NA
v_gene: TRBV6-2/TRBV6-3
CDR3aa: CASSWAKELFF

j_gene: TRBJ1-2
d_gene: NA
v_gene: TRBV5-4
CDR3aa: CAYSRTGNYGYTF

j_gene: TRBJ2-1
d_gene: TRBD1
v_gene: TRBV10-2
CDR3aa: CASSGQGAGNEQFF